The entry below gives a single TCR beta chain sequence along with its context. This record belongs to a study of T cell responses to AZD1222 COVID-19 vaccine. This CDR3 comprises 15 residues. Germline lookup yields CDR1 MNHNS and CDR2 SASEGT. The ends lost 1 base at V and 6 bases at J; junction bases unmatched: 7. Using immunoSEQ multiplex PCR, the repertoire was profiled, and TCRdb retains in-frame clones only, with some absent. The profile shows 150,000 to 200,000 clones, about nine tenths of them singletons. The chain couples TRBV6-1 to TRBJ1-2; 8 bases are shared with TRBD1. Sequencing was performed on peripheral blood, taken 28 days after the second AZD1222 dose. This receptor was identified in an adult who received the AZD1222 COVID-19 vaccine. CDR3 amino acids: CASSEDWAGGHGYTF. The CDR3 DNA reads TGTGCCAGCAGTGAAGACTGGGCAGGGGGCCATGGCTACACCTTC.